A single sample is the source of the 15 T cell receptor beta chains below, sequenced in a study of cytomegalovirus exposure and HLA in healthy donors. The PCR used 60 Vbeta and 13 Jbeta primers. Data came from immunoSEQ multiplex PCR; TCRdb stores just in-frame clones and leaves some out. This sample contains more than 50,000 clones. Sequencing was done on a sample of PBMCs. These receptors all come from a man aged 18 to 29 in good health and CMV-seropositive.

The chain employs TRBV11-2 and TRBJ2-2; possibly TRBD2 for D (5 bases). The germline V gene encodes CDR1 SGHAT and CDR2 FQNNGV. The CDR3 totals 14 residues. Trimming removed 3 bases from V and 6 bases from J, with 11 bases in between. DNA for the CDR3: TGTGCCAGCAGCTTCGAGAGGGTGGCCGGGGAGCTGTTTTTT. The encoded protein is CASSFERVAGELFF. Together with reference TRBV11-2 and TRBJ2-2, the CDR3 gives the full variable domain: EAGVAQSPRYKIIEKRQSVAFWCNPISGHATLYWYQQILGQGPKLLIQFQNNGVVDDSQLPKDRFSAERLKGVDSTLKIQPAKLEDSAVYLCASSFERVAGELFFGEGSRLTVL.

V usage is TRBV30 and J usage is TRBJ2-5; 15 bases agree with TRBD2. The J call may not be correct, given that the DNA end is closer to TRBJ2-7. This CDR3 has 14 residues. Germline V gene sequence: CDR1 GTSNPN, CDR2 SVGIG (reference sequence). The CDR3 is CAWGGLAGGPEQYF. The CDR3 bases are TGTGCCTGGGGAGGACTAGCGGGAGGGCCCGAGCAGTACTTC.

The chain couples TRBV6-4 to TRBJ2-4; 10 nucleotides align to TRBD2. The CDR3 extends over 14 amino acids. V was pared by 2 bases and J by 8 bases, with 3 bases of the junction left unmatched. Germline-derived CDR1 and CDR2 are MRHNA and SNTAGT. This CDR3 reads CASSDASGSDIQYF. The CDR3 DNA follows: TGTGCCAGCAGTGACGCTAGCGGGAGTGACATTCAGTACTTC.

CDR3 sequence: CASSLLSDFGYTF. Here the CDR3 DNA reads TGTGCCAGCAGTTTATTGTCAGACTTTGGCTACACCTTC. This chain connects TRBV28 to TRBJ1-2; D is unresolved. Germline V gene lookup returns CDR1 MDHEN and CDR2 SYDVKM. The CDR3 runs to 13 residues. The ends were cut back, 1 base at V and 7 bases at J, with 10 bases in the middle.

The chain combines TRBV7-2 with TRBJ1-6; weak D call: TRBD1 (6 bases). Germline V gives CDR1 SGHTA, CDR2 FQGNSA. The CDR3 has 16 residues. Trimming left V 2 bases short and J 5 bases short, with 13 bases between. The CDR3 DNA sequence: TGTGCCAGCAGCTTAAATACAGGGCGGCATAATTCACCCCTCCACTTT. The encoded protein is CASSLNTGRHNSPLHF.

This chain joins TRBV27 and TRBJ1-5; no definite D call. The CDR3 is made up of 15 amino acids. CDR1 MNHEY and CDR2 SMNVEV come from the germline V gene (reference sequence). Between the trimmed V and J ends, which lost 5 bases and 5 bases, there was a span of 16 bases. This chain's CDR3 is CASSLIGSRDQPQHF. The CDR3 DNA reads as TGTGCCAGCAGTCTCATCGGCAGTCGGGATCAGCCCCAGCATTTT.

The J gene is TRBJ2-1, the V gene TRBV11-2; D is perhaps TRBD1 (5 bases). The V end lost 5 bases, the J end lost 5 bases, and 13 bases lay between the germline ends. Germline V gene sequence: CDR1 SGHAT, CDR2 FQNNGV. This CDR3 region has 14 residues. The CDR3 loop reads CASSLTGPNNEQFF. The CDR3 nucleotides are TGTGCCAGCAGCCTAACAGGTCCTAACAATGAGCAGTTCTTC.

V usage is TRBV30 and J usage is TRBJ2-7, with no clear D. Germline V lookup: CDR1 GTSNPN, CDR2 SVGIG (reference sequence). Trimming stripped 2 bases from V and 2 bases from J, with 7 bases between. The CDR3 covers 12 residues. The CDR3 is CAWSSGPYEQYF. The DNA for the CDR3 is TGTGCCTGGAGTTCTGGCCCCTACGAGCAGTACTTC. Together with reference TRBV30 and TRBJ2-7, the CDR3 gives the full variable domain: SQTIHQWPATLVQPVGSPLSLECTVEGTSNPNLYWYRQAAGRGLQLLFYSVGIGQISSEVPQNLSASRPQDRQFILSSKKLLLSDSGFYLCAWSSGPYEQYFGPGTRLTVT.

This chain joins TRBV19 and TRBJ2-1; 12 bases align to TRBD1. Per germline, CDR1 LNHDA and CDR2 SQIVND (reference sequence). After removal of 4 bases from V and 5 bases from J, the junction contained 12 bases not matched to a gene. The CDR3 runs 18 residues. The CDR3 DNA follows: TGTGCCAGTAGTACCGGGTGGGGACAGGGGGCCGCTAACAATGAGCAGTTCTTC. Its protein product is CASSTGWGQGAANNEQFF.

The V and J genes are TRBV30 and TRBJ2-7; 7 nucleotides line up with TRBD1. Germline V lookup: CDR1 GTSNPN, CDR2 SVGIG (reference sequence). The CDR3 loop spans 14 amino acids. J gave up 3 bases and V 3 bases, and 8 bases lay outside the gene matches. CDR3 in DNA: TGTGCCTGGAGCCAGGGGGAATGGGGCTACGAGCAGTACTTC. It yields the protein CAWSQGEWGYEQYF.

The chain recombines TRBV27 with TRBJ2-3, with 8 bases identical to TRBD1. The CDR3 contains 15 residues. Germline V gene data show CDR1 as MNHEY and CDR2 as SMNVEV (reference sequence). V lost 0 bases, J lost 8 bases, and 7 bases stayed unmatched. The CDR3 region has the DNA TGTGCCAGCAGTTTATCCGCAGGGGGCGCAGGTACGCAGTATTTT. It yields the protein CASSLSAGGAGTQYF.

Points on this clone: Additional DNA sequences in this sample encode the identical CDR3. The rearrangement joins TRBV4-2 to TRBJ2-7; 14 bases fit TRBD2. The CDR3 loop spans 16 amino acids. The V and J ends lost 0 bases and 3 bases, in that order; junction bases with no gene match: 1. Germline V gives CDR1 LGHNA, CDR2 YNFKEQ. The CDR3 sequence: CASSQDGTSGSYEQYF. CDR3 coding DNA: TGTGCCAGCAGCCAAGATGGGACTAGCGGGAGCTACGAGCAGTACTTC.

The gene calls are TRBV12-2 and TRBJ2-5; TRBD1 was called by the table and not checked on the DNA. TRBV12-2 is a known pseudogene. This CDR3 contains 17 residues. The CDR3 nucleotides are TGTGCAAGTCGCTTAGCACGGGGCCACAGGGGGAAAGAGACCCAGTACTTC. Translated: CASRLARGHRGKETQYF.

The J gene is TRBJ2-3, the V gene TRBV11-3; D is uncertain. Germline-derived CDR1 and CDR2 are SGHNT and YENEEA. V dropped 5 bases and J dropped 6 bases, with 9 bases sitting between them. The CDR3 sequence is 12 residues long. CDR3 protein: CASSAPEDTQYF. The CDR3 nucleotides are TGTGCCAGCAGCGCCCCGGAGGATACGCAGTATTTT.

The chain combines TRBV30 with TRBJ1-5; 8 nucleotides agree with TRBD1. The V gene's germline CDR1 is GTSNPN and CDR2 SVGIG (reference sequence). The junction had 3 bases not matched to a gene; V was cut back by 3 bases and J by 2 bases. The CDR3 covers 14 residues. DNA for the CDR3: TGTGCCTGGAGGGACAGGGTTGGCAATCAGCCCCAGCATTTT. Translating gives CAWRDRVGNQPQHF.